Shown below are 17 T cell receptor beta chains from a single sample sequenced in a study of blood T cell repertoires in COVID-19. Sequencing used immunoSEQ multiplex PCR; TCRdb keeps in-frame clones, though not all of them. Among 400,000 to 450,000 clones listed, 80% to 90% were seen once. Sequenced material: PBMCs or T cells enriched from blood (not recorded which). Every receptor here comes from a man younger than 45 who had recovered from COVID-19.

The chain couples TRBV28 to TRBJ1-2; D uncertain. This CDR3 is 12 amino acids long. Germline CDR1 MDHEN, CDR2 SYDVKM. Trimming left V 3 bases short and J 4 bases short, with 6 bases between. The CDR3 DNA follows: TGTGCCAGCAGTTTCTCCGTCTATGGCTACACCTTC. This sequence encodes CASSFSVYGYTF.

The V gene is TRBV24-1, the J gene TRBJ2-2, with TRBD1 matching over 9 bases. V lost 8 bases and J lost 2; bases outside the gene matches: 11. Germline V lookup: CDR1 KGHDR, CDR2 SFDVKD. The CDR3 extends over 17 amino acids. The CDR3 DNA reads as TGTGCCACCACCGGAGGGGGGACAGGGACCAACACCGGGGAGCTGTTTTTT. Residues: CATTGGGTGTNTGELFF.

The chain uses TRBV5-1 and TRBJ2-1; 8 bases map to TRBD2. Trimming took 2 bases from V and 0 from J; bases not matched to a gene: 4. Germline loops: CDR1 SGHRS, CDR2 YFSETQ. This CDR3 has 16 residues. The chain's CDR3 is CASSLAGAHSYNEQFF. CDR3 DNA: TGCGCCAGCAGCTTAGCGGGAGCACACTCCTACAATGAGCAGTTCTTC.

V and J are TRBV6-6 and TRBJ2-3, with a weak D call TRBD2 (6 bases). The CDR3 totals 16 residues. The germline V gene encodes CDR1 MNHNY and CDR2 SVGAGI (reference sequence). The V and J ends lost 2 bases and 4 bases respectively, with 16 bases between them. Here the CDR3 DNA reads TGTGCCAGCAGTTACACCTTGGCGGGACGGGCAGATACGCAGTATTTT. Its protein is CASSYTLAGRADTQYF.

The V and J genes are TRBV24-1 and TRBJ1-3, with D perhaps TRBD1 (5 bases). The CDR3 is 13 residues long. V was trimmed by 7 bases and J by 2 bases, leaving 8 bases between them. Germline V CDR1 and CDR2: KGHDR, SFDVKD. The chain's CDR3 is CATRAGPGNTIYF. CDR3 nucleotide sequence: TGTGCCACCAGGGCGGGACCTGGAAACACCATATATTTT.

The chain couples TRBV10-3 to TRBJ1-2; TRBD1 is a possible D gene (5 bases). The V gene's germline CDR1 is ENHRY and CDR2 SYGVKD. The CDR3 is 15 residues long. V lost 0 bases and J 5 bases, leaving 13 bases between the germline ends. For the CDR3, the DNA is TGTGCCATCAGTGAGTCGGGGCAGTTCGGGTATGGCTACACCTTC. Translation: CAISESGQFGYGYTF.

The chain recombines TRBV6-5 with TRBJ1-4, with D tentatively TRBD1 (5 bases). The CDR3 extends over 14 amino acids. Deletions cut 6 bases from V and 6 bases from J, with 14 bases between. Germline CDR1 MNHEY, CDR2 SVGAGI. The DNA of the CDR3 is TGTGCCAGCAGGGAGGGGTCGATCGATGAAAAACTGTTTTTT. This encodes CASREGSIDEKLFF.

The CDR3 bases are TGTGCCAGCACGAAAGGGCTAGCGGGAGGGTTAGTGTCAGGAGAGACCCAGTACTTC. This translates into CASTKGLAGGLVSGETQYF. The chain joins TRBV28 to TRBJ2-5, with 12 positions matching TRBD2. Looked up from germline, CDR1 is MDHEN and CDR2 is SYDVKM. This CDR3 is built from 19 residues. The V gene end was trimmed by 7 bases and the J gene end by 4 bases; junction bases not matched to a gene: 19.

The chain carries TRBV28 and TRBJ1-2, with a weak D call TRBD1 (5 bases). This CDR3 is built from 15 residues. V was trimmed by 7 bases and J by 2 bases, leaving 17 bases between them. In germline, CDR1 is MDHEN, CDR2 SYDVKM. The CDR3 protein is CASTTLGGLNYGYTF. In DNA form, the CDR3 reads TGTGCCAGCACTACCCTGGGGGGGTTGAACTATGGCTACACCTTC.

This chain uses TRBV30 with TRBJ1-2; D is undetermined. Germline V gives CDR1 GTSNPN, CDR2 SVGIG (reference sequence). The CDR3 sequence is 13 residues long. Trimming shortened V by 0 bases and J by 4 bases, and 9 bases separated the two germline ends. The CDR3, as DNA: TGTGCCTGGAGTGTTAGTTTTTCCTATGGCTACACCTTC. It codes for CAWSVSFSYGYTF.

CDR3 sequence reads: CASRWGSRSTYEQYF. The CDR3 DNA sequence: TGTGCCAGCAGATGGGGCAGCCGATCCACCTACGAGCAGTACTTC. The chain recombines TRBV27 with TRBJ2-7, with D possibly matching TRBD1 (5 bases). V lost 6 bases to trimming and J lost 2 bases, with 17 bases between them. CDR1 is MNHEY, CDR2 SMNVEV, per germline (reference sequence). This CDR3 has 15 residues.

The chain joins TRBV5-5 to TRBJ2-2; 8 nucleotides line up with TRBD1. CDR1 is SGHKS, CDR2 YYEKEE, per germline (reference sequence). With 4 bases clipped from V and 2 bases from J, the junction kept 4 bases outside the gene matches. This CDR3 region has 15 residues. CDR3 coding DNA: TGTGCCAGCAGCCTCAGGGGGCCCAACACCGGGGAGCTGTTTTTT. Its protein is CASSLRGPNTGELFF.

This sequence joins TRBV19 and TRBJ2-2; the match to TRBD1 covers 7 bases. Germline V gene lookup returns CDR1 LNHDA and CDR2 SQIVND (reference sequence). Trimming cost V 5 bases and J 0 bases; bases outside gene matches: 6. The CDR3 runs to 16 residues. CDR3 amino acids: CASSPWTGANTGELFF. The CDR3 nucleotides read TGTGCCAGTAGTCCTTGGACAGGTGCGAACACCGGGGAGCTGTTTTTT. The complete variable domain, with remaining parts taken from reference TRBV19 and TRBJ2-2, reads DGGITQSPKYLFRKEGQNVTLSCEQNLNHDAMYWYRQDPGQGLRLIYYSQIVNDFQKGDIAEGYSVSREKKESFPLTVTSAQKNPTAFYLCASSPWTGANTGELFFGEGSRLTVL.

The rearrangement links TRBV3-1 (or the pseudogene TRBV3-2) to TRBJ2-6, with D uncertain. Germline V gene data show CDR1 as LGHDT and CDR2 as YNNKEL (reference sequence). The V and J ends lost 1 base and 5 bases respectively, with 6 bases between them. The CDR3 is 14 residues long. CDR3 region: CASSQGHRANVLTF. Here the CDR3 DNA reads TGTGCCAGCAGCCAAGGACACAGGGCCAACGTCCTGACTTTC.

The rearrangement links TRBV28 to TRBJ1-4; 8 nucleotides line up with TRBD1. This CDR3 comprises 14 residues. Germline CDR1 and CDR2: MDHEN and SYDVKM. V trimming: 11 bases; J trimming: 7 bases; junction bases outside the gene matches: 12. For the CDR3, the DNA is TGTGCCGTACTATCAGGGGGCGAAGGTGAAAAACTGTTTTTT. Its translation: CAVLSGGEGEKLFF. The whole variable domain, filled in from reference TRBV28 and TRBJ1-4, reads DVKVTQSSRYLVKRTGEKVFLECVQDMDHENMFWYRQDPGLGLRLIYFSYDVKMKEKGDIPEGYSVSREKKERFSLILESASTNQTSMYLCAVLSGGEGEKLFFGSGTQLSVL.

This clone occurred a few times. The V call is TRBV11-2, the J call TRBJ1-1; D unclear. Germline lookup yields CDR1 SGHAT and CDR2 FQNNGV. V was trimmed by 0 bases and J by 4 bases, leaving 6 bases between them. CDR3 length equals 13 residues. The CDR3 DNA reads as TGTGCCAGCAGCTTAGATCTTGTCACTGAAGCTTTCTTT. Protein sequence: CASSLDLVTEAFF.

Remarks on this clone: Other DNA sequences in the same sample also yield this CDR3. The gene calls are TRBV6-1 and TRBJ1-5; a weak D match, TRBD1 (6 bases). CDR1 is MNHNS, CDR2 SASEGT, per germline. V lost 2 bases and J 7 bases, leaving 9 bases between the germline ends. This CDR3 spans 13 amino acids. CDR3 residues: CASSEQGGQPQHF. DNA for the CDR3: TGTGCCAGCAGTGAACAAGGGGGACAGCCCCAGCATTTT.